Below are 32 T cell receptor beta chains sequenced from a single sample in a study of response to subunit inactivated influenza vaccine. TCRdb analysed the RT-PCR reads with MiXCR anew, one entry per CDR3 protein. Here the sample spans about 500,000 distinct CDR3 sequences, approximately 16% being singletons. Sequences were derived from CD4+ T cells sorted from PBMCs, sampled about 23 months after vaccination. The receptors were sampled from a man between 50 and 75 years old who received an inactivated influenza vaccine.

This clonotype was seen a few times. The chain joins TRBV12-3 or TRBV12-4 to TRBJ2-3; 10 bases map to TRBD2. This CDR3 region has 16 residues. With V trimmed by 5 bases and J by 2 bases, 7 bases remained unmatched. DNA of the CDR3: TGTGCCAGCAGTCGGAATCTAGCGGGAGTCACAGATACGCAGTATTTT. Residues: CASSRNLAGVTDTQYF.

This clonotype was counted between two and nine times. This chain links TRBV24-1 with TRBJ2-5; D gene uncertain. The V gene lost 4 bases and the J gene lost 5 bases, with 10 bases spanning the gap. The CDR3 is made up of 13 amino acids. CDR1 is KGHDR, CDR2 SFDVKD, per germline. CDR3 amino acids: CATSDPARETQYF. The CDR3 coding sequence is TGTGCCACCAGTGACCCAGCTAGGGAGACCCAGTACTTC.

This clonotype was counted only a few times. The chain links TRBV3-1 to TRBJ2-3, with D possibly being TRBD1 (6 bases). The CDR3 sequence is 12 residues long. Per germline, CDR1 LGHDT and CDR2 YNNKEL (reference sequence). The ends were cut back, 6 bases at V and 7 bases at J, with 11 bases in the middle. The CDR3 DNA sequence: TGTGCCAGCAGTCACAGGGAAAATACGCAGTATTTT. As protein: CASSHRENTQYF.

The chain has TRBV7-2 and TRBJ2-7; 9 positions agree with TRBD2. V gave up 5 bases and J gave up 2 bases; unmatched junction bases: 7. Per germline, CDR1 SGHTA and CDR2 FQGNSA. The CDR3 totals 15 residues. CDR3 amino acids: CASSVETSGPYEQYF. The CDR3 DNA follows: TGTGCCAGCAGCGTCGAGACTAGCGGCCCCTACGAGCAGTACTTC.

This clonotype was counted between two and nine times. The V call is TRBV12-3 or TRBV12-4, the J call TRBJ2-1; 7 bases match TRBD2. The J segment lost 9 bases and the V segment lost 5 bases, leaving 7 bases of the junction unmatched. The CDR3 is made up of 13 amino acids. CDR3 nucleotide sequence: TGTGCCAGCAGTCCGCGGGGCGGGGGTGAGCAGTTCTTC. This encodes CASSPRGGGEQFF.

The sample holds a few counts of this clonotype. CDR3 DNA sequence: TGCGCCAGCAGCGCCGCGAACAGGGTTTTTGAGACCCAGTACTTC. Its protein product is CASSAANRVFETQYF. The genes are TRBV5-1 and TRBJ2-5, with D possibly matching TRBD1 (6 bases). Trimming left V 4 bases short and J 5 bases short, with 18 bases between. Per germline, CDR1 SGHRS and CDR2 YFSETQ. The CDR3 runs 15 residues.

This clonotype was seen only a few times. V gene TRBV3-1 combines with J gene TRBJ2-3; a weak D match, TRBD1 (5 bases). V dropped 2 bases and J dropped 0 bases, with 15 bases sitting between them. There are 17 residues in the CDR3. Germline-derived CDR1 and CDR2 are LGHDT and YNNKEL (reference sequence). The chain's CDR3 is CASSQSLGRMSTDTQYF. CDR3 bases: TGTGCCAGCAGCCAAAGTTTGGGGCGGATGAGCACAGATACGCAGTATTTT.

Ten or more counts support this clonotype. The rearrangement links TRBV20-1 to TRBJ2-3; D call uncertain. Germline V gene lookup returns CDR1 DFQATT and CDR2 SNEGSKA (reference sequence). V was clipped by 1 base and J by 10 bases, with 12 bases between them. The length of the CDR3 is 12 residues. The CDR3: CSARGVPHPQYF. Written as DNA, the CDR3 is TGCAGTGCTAGAGGAGTTCCCCACCCGCAGTATTTT.

This chain links TRBV12-3 or TRBV12-4 with TRBJ2-1; 12 nucleotides match TRBD2. The CDR3 has 14 amino acids. Trimming at V came to 4 bases and at J to 10 bases, leaving 5 bases not matched to a gene. CDR3 in amino acids: CASSYRLAGGEQFF. CDR3 sequence (DNA): TGTGCCAGCAGTTATAGGCTAGCGGGAGGGGAGCAGTTCTTC.

This clonotype was detected only a few times. The V call is TRBV10-3, the J call TRBJ1-2, with a possible D match to TRBD1 (6 bases). The V gene lost 0 bases and the J gene lost 4 bases, with 12 bases spanning the gap. The CDR3 runs 15 residues. Germline-derived CDR1 and CDR2 are ENHRY and SYGVKD. This CDR3 reads CAISESNEQGYGYTF. CDR3 coding DNA: TGTGCCATCAGTGAGTCGAACGAACAGGGCTATGGCTACACCTTC.

This clonotype was detected a few times. This CDR3 is CASSQAPRVVQGTGELFF. The DNA of the CDR3 is TGCGCCAGCAGCCAAGCCCCGAGAGTTGTTCAGGGCACCGGGGAGCTGTTTTTT. The chain employs TRBV4-1 and TRBJ2-2, with D perhaps TRBD1 (5 bases). The CDR3 is made up of 18 amino acids. V was shortened by 1 base and J by 4 bases, with 19 bases between the two germline ends. Germline V gives CDR1 MGHRA, CDR2 YSYEKL.

This chain links TRBV20-1 with TRBJ2-5; perhaps TRBD2 as D (7 bases). CDR1 and CDR2 from the germline V gene are DFQATT and SNEGSKA (reference sequence). The CDR3 is made up of 10 amino acids. CDR3 sequence: CTKGGETQYF. CDR3 DNA sequence: TGCACCAAGGGGGGGGAGACCCAGTACTTC.

The chain links TRBV12-3 or TRBV12-4 to TRBJ2-1; D unclear. The CDR3 length is 12 residues. Deletions cut 11 bases from V and 3 bases from J, with 11 bases between. The CDR3 sequence is CAGSRRYNEQFF. The CDR3 DNA reads as TGTGCCGGCTCAAGGCGCTACAATGAGCAGTTCTTC.

This clonotype came up a few times. This chain links TRBV12-3 or TRBV12-4 with TRBJ1-2, with TRBD1 matching 10 bases. The CDR3 contains 13 residues. J was trimmed by 7 bases and V by 3 bases; bases with no gene match: 2. Here the CDR3 reads CASSFGTGAGYTF. CDR3 sequence (DNA): TGTGCCAGCAGTTTCGGGACAGGGGCTGGCTACACCTTC.

This clonotype showed up just a few times. The chain recombines TRBV27 with TRBJ1-5, with unresolved D. The V end was cut by 4 bases, the J end by 3 bases, with 10 bases between. Germline V gene lookup returns CDR1 MNHEY and CDR2 SMNVEV (reference sequence). The CDR3 runs to 14 residues. CDR3 sequence reads: CASSSYNNNQPQHF. CDR3 bases: TGTGCCAGCAGTTCCTACAATAACAATCAGCCCCAGCATTTT.

This clonotype was seen only a few times. This chain joins TRBV28 and TRBJ1-1; D remains ambiguous. Germline CDR1 MDHEN, CDR2 SYDVKM. The length of the CDR3 is 14 residues. The germline V and J ends were trimmed by 3 bases and 4 bases, with 12 bases remaining between them. The CDR3 loop is CASSFTRGTTEAFF. The CDR3 DNA is TGTGCCAGCAGTTTTACTCGGGGTACCACTGAAGCTTTCTTT.

This clonotype showed up just a few times. The chain combines TRBV4-2 with TRBJ2-2; tentative D call: TRBD1 (5 bases). Trimming removed 1 base at V and 7 bases at J, with 19 bases between. The CDR3 sequence is 17 residues long. Germline-derived CDR1 and CDR2 are LGHNA and YNFKEQ. This CDR3 reads CASSQGMSGKLIGELFF. The CDR3 bases are TGTGCCAGCAGCCAAGGAATGTCAGGGAAGCTGATCGGGGAGCTGTTTTTT.

The chain employs TRBV4-2 and TRBJ2-7; D not resolved. The V and J ends lost 0 bases and 0 bases respectively, with 15 bases between them. This CDR3 is 17 amino acids long. Germline V CDR1 and CDR2: LGHNA, YNFKEQ. The CDR3 DNA reads TGTGCCAGCAGCCAAGAATCAGGCTCCTGGTCCTCCTACGAGCAGTACTTC. It translates to CASSQESGSWSSYEQYF.

With respect to this clonotype: A much larger clone differs by one base, so this may be a read error. The CDR3 DNA sequence: TGTACCAGCAGCAAAGGGACAGGGAACAAGGACACTGAAGCTTTCTTT. Amino acid sequence: CTSSKGTGNKDTEAFF. This rearrangement joins TRBV21-1 to TRBJ1-1; the table calls TRBD1, which could not be checked here. TRBV21-1 is a pseudogene segment. The length of the CDR3 is 16 residues.

The chain links TRBV25-1 to TRBJ1-1; D might be TRBD1 (6 bases). Germline lookup yields CDR1 MGHDK and CDR2 SYGVNS. CDR3 size: 14 residues. The V end lost 7 bases, the J end lost 1 base, and 13 bases lay between the germline ends. The CDR3 bases are TGTGCCAGCACTTACGGGACACCGAACACTGAAGCTTTCTTT. This sequence encodes CASTYGTPNTEAFF.

In this sample, this clonotype turned up a few times. The chain carries TRBV5-6 and TRBJ2-5, with a possible D match to TRBD1 (6 bases). The germline V and J ends were trimmed by 4 bases and 2 bases, with 18 bases remaining between them. The CDR3 is 16 amino acids. Germline V lookup: CDR1 SGHDT, CDR2 YYEEEE. The CDR3 region has the DNA TGTGCCAGCAGCGGGGTCAGGGGAGCCCATCAAGAGACCCAGTACTTC. It specifies CASSGVRGAHQETQYF.

The chain links TRBV15 to TRBJ2-5; D gene uncertain. Trimming took 0 bases from V and 4 from J, leaving 12 bases between them. CDR3 length: 15 residues. Germline V CDR1 and CDR2: LNHNV, YYDKDF (reference sequence). The CDR3 bases are TGTGCCACCAGCAGAGACGACATGTCGAGAGAGACCCAGTACTTC. This gives the protein CATSRDDMSRETQYF.

The V and J genes are TRBV10-2 and TRBJ2-1, with TRBD2 identical over 9 bases. The CDR3 has 16 residues. The germline CDR1 and CDR2 sequences are WSHSY and SAAADI. CDR3 in amino acids: CASEGIKRRGGNEQFF. CDR3 DNA sequence: TGCGCAAGCGAGGGGATAAAGCGGCGGGGGGGCAATGAGCAGTTCTTC.

This clonotype has more than one count but fewer than ten. V usage is TRBV30 and J usage is TRBJ2-2; 10 bases line up with TRBD1. J was trimmed by 7 bases and V by 4 bases; bases with no gene match: 3. CDR1 and CDR2 (germline): GTSNPN, SVGIG (reference sequence). This CDR3 spans 13 amino acids. CDR3 nucleotide sequence: TGTGCCTGGACCGGGACAGGGGTCGGGGAGCTGTTTTTT. Translation gives CAWTGTGVGELFF.

The chain is built from TRBV7-8 and TRBJ2-1, with TRBD2 identical over 13 bases. The CDR3 runs to 14 residues. The germline CDR1 and CDR2 sequences are SGHVS and FQNEAQ. V dropped 5 bases and J dropped 10; count of bases not matched to a gene: 5. CDR3 region: CASSPGTSGKEQFF. The CDR3, as DNA: TGTGCCAGCAGCCCCGGGACTAGCGGGAAGGAGCAGTTCTTC.

The rearrangement joins TRBV11-2 to TRBJ1-6, with TRBD1 matching 7 bases. This CDR3 region has 15 residues. The ends lost 3 bases at V and 9 bases at J; junction bases unmatched: 8. CDR1 is SGHAT, CDR2 FQNNGV, per germline. The CDR3 DNA reads as TGTGCCAGCAGCTTTGGGACAGCTGTCAGTTCACCCCTCCACTTT. Its protein product is CASSFGTAVSSPLHF.

This clonotype was picked up a small number of times. The chain recombines TRBV4-3 with TRBJ1-1; no clear D. The CDR3 spans 15 residues. Germline lookup yields CDR1 LGHNA and CDR2 YSLEER. Trimming removed 0 bases at V and 3 bases at J, with 11 bases between. CDR3 in DNA: TGCGCCAGCAGCCAAGACAAGATGAGGGACACTGAAGCTTTCTTT. Protein product: CASSQDKMRDTEAFF.

This clonotype was seen ten or more times. The J gene is TRBJ2-1, the V gene TRBV12-3 or TRBV12-4; 7 bases match TRBD1. The length of the CDR3 is 13 residues. The trim removed 6 bases at V and 5 bases at J, leaving 4 bases unmatched. The CDR3 loop is CASSLQGNNEQFF. The CDR3 DNA reads as TGTGCCAGCAGCTTACAGGGGAACAATGAGCAGTTCTTC.

The sample holds a few counts of this clonotype. The V and J genes are TRBV12-3 or TRBV12-4 and TRBJ1-1; no reliable D call. The CDR3 contains 14 residues. Trimming removed 4 bases at V and 1 base at J, with 10 bases between. CDR3 amino acids: CASSSQLENTEAFF. The DNA for the CDR3 is TGTGCCAGCAGTTCCCAGCTAGAGAACACTGAAGCTTTCTTT.

The V call is TRBV12-3 or TRBV12-4, the J call TRBJ2-7; D not resolved. With 7 bases removed from V and 0 bases from J, the gap between germline ends came to 13 bases. The length of the CDR3 is 14 residues. The CDR3 protein is CASNFGSSSYEQYF. The CDR3 nucleotides are TGTGCCAGCAACTTTGGGTCGAGCTCCTACGAGCAGTACTTC.

This clonotype has a handful of counts. The rearrangement links TRBV5-1 to TRBJ2-4; TRBD1 is a possible D gene (6 bases). The V gene lost 0 bases and the J gene lost 8 bases, with 9 bases spanning the gap. Germline V gene sequence: CDR1 SGHRS, CDR2 YFSETQ. This CDR3 comprises 13 residues. The CDR3 loop reads CASSLDREYIQYF. The CDR3 DNA reads TGCGCCAGCAGCTTGGACAGGGAATACATTCAGTACTTC.

V gene TRBV10-3 combines with J gene TRBJ1-5; D is unclear. The germline gives CDR1 ENHRY, CDR2 SYGVKD. The length of the CDR3 is 14 residues. V shed 4 bases and J shed 4 bases, with 11 bases lying between them. The CDR3 DNA reads TGTGCCATCAGTGCGACGGAACAGAATCAGCCCCAGCATTTT. Translation: CAISATEQNQPQHF.